This entry lists 5 T cell receptor beta chains sequenced from one sample in a study of blood T cell repertoires in COVID-19. Clones were sequenced by immunoSEQ multiplex PCR, and TCRdb holds only the in-frame ones, with some missing. The data hold around 180,000 clones, with more than 75% observed a single time. Source material: PBMCs or T cells enriched from blood (not recorded which). All receptors come from a woman aged 25 to 45 who had recovered from COVID-19.

The chain employs TRBV19 and TRBJ1-2, with D hard to call. The V and J ends lost 5 bases and 6 bases respectively, with 10 bases between them. The CDR3 is 12 amino acids. Germline V CDR1 and CDR2: LNHDA, SQIVND (reference sequence). The CDR3 is CASSWTSDGYTF. CDR3 bases: TGTGCCAGTAGTTGGACTTCTGATGGCTACACCTTC.

The chain links TRBV5-4 to TRBJ2-3; TRBD2 matches 12 bases. The ends lost 4 bases at V and 2 bases at J; junction bases unmatched: 5. The germline gives CDR1 SGHNT, CDR2 YYREEE (reference sequence). The CDR3 totals 16 residues. The CDR3 nucleotides are TGTGCCAGCAGCGCTAGCGGGAGGGCCTACACAGATACGCAGTATTTT. Translating gives CASSASGRAYTDTQYF.

V usage is TRBV6-5 and J usage is TRBJ1-4; perhaps TRBD1 as D (5 bases). Germline loops: CDR1 MNHEY, CDR2 SVGAGI. Trimming removed 2 bases at V and 8 bases at J, with 18 bases between. The CDR3 loop spans 16 amino acids. The CDR3 region is CASSYRAGTRGEKLFF. Here the CDR3 DNA reads TGTGCCAGCAGTTACCGCGCGGGGACCCGTGGGGAAAAACTGTTTTTT.

This clone was picked up one time. The V and J genes are TRBV5-4 and TRBJ2-1, with D possibly TRBD2 on 5 matching bases. V was cut by 0 bases and J by 0 bases, with 10 bases left in between. The CDR3 sequence is 16 residues long. Germline V gives CDR1 SGHNT, CDR2 YYREEE (reference sequence). Here the CDR3 reads CASSLVLGSSYNEQFF. CDR3 nucleotide sequence: TGTGCCAGCAGCTTGGTTCTTGGGAGCTCCTACAATGAGCAGTTCTTC. Full variable domain (outside the CDR3, taken from reference TRBV5-4 and TRBJ2-1): ETGVTQSPTHLIKTRGQQVTLRCSSQSGHNTVSWYQQALGQGPQFIFQYYREEENGRGNFPPRFSGLQFPNYSSELNVNALELDDSALYLCASSLVLGSSYNEQFFGPGTRLTVL.

J is TRBJ2-1 and V is TRBV27; D gene unclear. This CDR3 comprises 16 residues. Trimming took 5 bases from V and 1 from J, leaving 15 bases between them. Germline CDR1 reads MNHEY; CDR2 reads SMNVEV (reference sequence). Here the CDR3 reads CASSPPSPRSYNEQFF. DNA for the CDR3: TGTGCCAGCAGTCCCCCCTCGCCTAGATCCTACAATGAGCAGTTCTTC.